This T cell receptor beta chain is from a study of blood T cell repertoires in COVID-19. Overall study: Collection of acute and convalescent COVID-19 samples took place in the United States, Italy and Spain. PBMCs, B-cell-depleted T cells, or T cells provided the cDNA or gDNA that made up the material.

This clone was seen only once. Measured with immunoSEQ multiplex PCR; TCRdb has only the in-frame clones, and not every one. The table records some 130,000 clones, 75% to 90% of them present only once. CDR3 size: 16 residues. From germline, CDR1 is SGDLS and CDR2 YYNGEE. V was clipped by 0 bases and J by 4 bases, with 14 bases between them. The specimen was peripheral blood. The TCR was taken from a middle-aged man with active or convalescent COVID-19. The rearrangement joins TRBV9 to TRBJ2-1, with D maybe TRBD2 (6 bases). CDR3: CASSVGAAGNYNEQFF. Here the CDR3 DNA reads TGTGCCAGCAGCGTAGGTGCAGCGGGCAATTACAATGAGCAGTTCTTC.